Presented here are 4 T cell receptor beta chains from one specimen sequenced in a study of blood T cell repertoires in COVID-19. Sequencing was performed with immunoSEQ multiplex PCR; in TCRdb, only in-frame clones are kept and a portion is missing. The table shows about 87,000 clones, with approximately 71% occurring only once. The sample comprised peripheral blood. The source of these receptors is a woman aged 50 to 60 with acute or convalescent COVID-19.

In the case of this clone: The same CDR3 can be traced to other DNA sequences in this sample. The chain joins TRBV7-8 to TRBJ1-5; the match to TRBD1 covers 9 bases. CDR3 length: 14 amino acids. V was pared by 4 bases and J by 7 bases, with 5 bases of the junction left unmatched. In germline, CDR1 is SGHVS, CDR2 FQNEAQ. The CDR3 sequence is CASSSGQGLQPQHF. The CDR3 DNA follows: TGTGCCAGCAGCTCGGGACAGGGCTTGCAGCCCCAGCATTTT.

The chain combines TRBV6-4 with TRBJ2-1; 8 nucleotides match TRBD2. The junction had 13 bases not matched to a gene; V was cut back by 3 bases and J by 9 bases. The CDR3 is 16 amino acids. Germline V CDR1 and CDR2: MRHNA, SNTAGT. This CDR3 is CASSEQTSDIGGEQFF. The CDR3, as DNA: TGTGCCAGCAGTGAGCAGACTAGCGACATCGGTGGTGAGCAGTTCTTC.

V usage is TRBV6-5 and J usage is TRBJ2-2; no clear D. This CDR3 comprises 15 residues. Germline V gene lookup returns CDR1 MNHEY and CDR2 SVGAGI. V gave up 5 bases and J gave up 6 bases, with 16 bases separating them. The CDR3 coding sequence is TGTGCCAGCAGTCCTCGGGTTAGATTGTCCGGGGAGCTGTTTTTT. It translates to CASSPRVRLSGELFF.

The table lists this clone with a few counts. V gene TRBV30 combines with J gene TRBJ1-3, with D possibly matching TRBD1 (5 bases). The CDR3 covers 14 residues. V was trimmed by 2 bases and J by 0 bases, leaving 8 bases between them. CDR1 and CDR2 (germline): GTSNPN, SVGIG (reference sequence). The CDR3 bases are TGTGCCTGGAGTCAGGGCAGCTCTGGAAACACCATATATTTT. This sequence encodes CAWSQGSSGNTIYF.